This T cell receptor beta chain was identified during a study of radiotherapy plus CTLA-4 blockade in lung cancer. Generated by immunoSEQ multiplex PCR, the TCRdb table keeps only in-frame clones and is missing some. The table has about 97,000 clones, 65% to 80% seen once. This clone was found once. This material consisted of peripheral blood, taken from a patient treated with radiotherapy plus ipilimumab. The source is a human donor with non-small cell lung cancer who had a partial response to radiotherapy plus ipilimumab. Some clones in this sample may be carry-over from other donors' samples.

CDR3 sequence reads: CASSQAALAGAGNEQFF. The CDR3, as DNA: TGTGCCAGCTCGCAAGCAGCCCTAGCGGGAGCCGGCAATGAGCAGTTCTTC. The V call is TRBV18, the J call TRBJ2-1, with 10 bases aligning to TRBD2. Losses at the gene ends were 6 bases for V and 6 bases for J; bases not matched to a gene: 14. Per germline, CDR1 KGHSH and CDR2 LQKENI. This CDR3 comprises 17 residues.